Below are 8 T cell receptor beta chains sequenced from a single sample in a study of cytomegalovirus exposure and HLA in healthy donors. Here immunoSEQ multiplex PCR was the method, and the copy in TCRdb shows in-frame clones only, minus some. This sample has around 98,000 clones, with about 88% found just once. The sample comprised PBMCs. The receptor source for this set is a man between 18 and 29 years old in good health and CMV-seropositive.

The chain employs TRBV5-1 and TRBJ2-5; possible D gene TRBD1, 5 bases. The V gene's germline CDR1 is SGHRS and CDR2 YFSETQ. V shed 5 bases and J shed 5 bases, with 13 bases lying between them. This CDR3 has 13 amino acids. The CDR3 bases are TGCGCCAGCAGGATTCAGGGTGGGGAGACCCAGTACTTC. It translates to CASRIQGGETQYF.

The rearrangement links TRBV18 to TRBJ2-7, with 7 bases matching TRBD1. V shed 4 bases and J 4 bases; nucleotides not matched to a gene: 10. The CDR3 length is 15 residues. Germline V gene data show CDR1 as KGHSH and CDR2 as LQKENI. The CDR3 DNA is TGTGCCAGCTCACAGACGACAGGGAAGTTTTACGAGCAGTACTTC. Translated, it gives CASSQTTGKFYEQYF.

A note on this clone: The identical CDR3 is also encoded by other nucleotide sequences in the sample. The rearrangement links TRBV18 to TRBJ1-2; 10 bases are a match to TRBD1. This CDR3 region has 14 residues. V shed 3 bases and J 3 bases; nucleotides not matched to a gene: 1. From germline, CDR1 is KGHSH and CDR2 LQKENI. CDR3: CASSPGTGDYGYTF. The CDR3, as DNA: TGTGCCAGCTCACCCGGGACAGGGGACTATGGCTACACCTTC.

The CDR3 reads CASSETRGPRGGYTF. CDR3 nucleotides: TGTGCCAGCAGTGAAACTAGGGGGCCTCGTGGGGGCTACACCTTC. The chain employs TRBV2 and TRBJ1-2; 7 bases align to TRBD1. The length of the CDR3 is 15 residues. Germline loops: CDR1 SNHLY, CDR2 FYNNEI. V shed 2 bases and J 8 bases; nucleotides not matched to a gene: 11.

This sequence joins TRBV29-1 and TRBJ2-3, with 9 bases matching TRBD2. Germline V lookup: CDR1 SQVTM, CDR2 ANQGSEA. V lost 1 base and J lost 2; bases outside the gene matches: 1. The CDR3 consists of 14 residues. The CDR3 here is CSVEASGATDTQYF. DNA for the CDR3: TGCAGCGTTGAAGCTAGCGGGGCCACAGATACGCAGTATTTT.

The V gene is TRBV5-6, the J gene TRBJ1-2; 9 positions agree with TRBD1. Germline CDR1 and CDR2: SGHDT and YYEEEE. There are 16 residues in the CDR3. The V segment lost 4 bases and the J segment 4 bases; nucleotides outside the gene matches: 11. The CDR3 sequence: CASSKEGQGGIYGYTF. CDR3 nucleotide sequence: TGTGCCAGCAGCAAAGAGGGACAGGGAGGAATCTATGGCTACACCTTC.

J is TRBJ2-5 and V is TRBV2; 13 nucleotides match TRBD2. Germline loops: CDR1 SNHLY, CDR2 FYNNEI. The CDR3 is 15 amino acids. Losses at the gene ends were 1 base for V and 4 bases for J; bases not matched to a gene: 0. CDR3 loop: CASSEGTSGRETQYF. The CDR3 DNA sequence: TGTGCCAGCAGTGAAGGGACTAGCGGGAGAGAGACCCAGTACTTC.

This clone has just one count. This chain joins TRBV15 and TRBJ2-7; 12 bases are a match to TRBD2. Per the germline V gene, CDR1 is LNHNV and CDR2 is YYDKDF (reference sequence). The junction had 8 bases not matched to a gene; V was cut back by 2 bases and J by 0 bases. This CDR3 has 18 residues. The chain's CDR3 is CATSRSLGTSGLSYEQYF. The CDR3 nucleotides read TGTGCCACCAGCAGATCTCTCGGGACTAGCGGGCTCTCCTACGAGCAGTACTTC.